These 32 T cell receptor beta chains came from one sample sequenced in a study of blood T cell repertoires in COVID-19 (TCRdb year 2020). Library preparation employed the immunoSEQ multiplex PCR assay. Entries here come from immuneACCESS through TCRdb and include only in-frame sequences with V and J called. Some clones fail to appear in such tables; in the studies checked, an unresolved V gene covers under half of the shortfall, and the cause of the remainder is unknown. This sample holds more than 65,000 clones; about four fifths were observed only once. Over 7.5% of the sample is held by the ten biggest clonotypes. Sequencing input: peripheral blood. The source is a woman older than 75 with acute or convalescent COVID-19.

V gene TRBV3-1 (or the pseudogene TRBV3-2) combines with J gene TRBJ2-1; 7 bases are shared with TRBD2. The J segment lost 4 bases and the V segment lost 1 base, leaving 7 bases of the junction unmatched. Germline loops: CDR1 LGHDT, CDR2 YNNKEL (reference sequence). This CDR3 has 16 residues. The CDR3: CASSQVSSGVYNEQFF. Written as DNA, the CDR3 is TGTGCCAGCAGCCAAGTTTCCAGCGGGGTTTACAATGAGCAGTTCTTC.

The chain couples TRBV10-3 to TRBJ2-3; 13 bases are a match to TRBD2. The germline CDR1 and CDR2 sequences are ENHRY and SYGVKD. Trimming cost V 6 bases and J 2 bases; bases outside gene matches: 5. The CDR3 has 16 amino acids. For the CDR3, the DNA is TGTGCCATCAGCGGTACTAGCGGGGGGGCCACAGATACGCAGTATTTT. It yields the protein CAISGTSGGATDTQYF.

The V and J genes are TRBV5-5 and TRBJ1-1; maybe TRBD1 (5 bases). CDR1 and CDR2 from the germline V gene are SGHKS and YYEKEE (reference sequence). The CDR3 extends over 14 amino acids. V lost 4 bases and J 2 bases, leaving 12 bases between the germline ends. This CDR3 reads CASSLLGGNTEAFF. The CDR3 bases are TGTGCCAGCAGCCTTTTGGGGGGAAACACTGAAGCTTTCTTT.

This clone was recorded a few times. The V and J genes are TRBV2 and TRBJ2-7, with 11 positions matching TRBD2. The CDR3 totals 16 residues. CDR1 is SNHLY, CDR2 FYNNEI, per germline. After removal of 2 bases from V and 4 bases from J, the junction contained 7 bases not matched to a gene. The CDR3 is CASSEQLAGAGYEQYF. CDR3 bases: TGTGCCAGCAGTGAACAACTAGCGGGGGCAGGGTACGAGCAGTACTTC.

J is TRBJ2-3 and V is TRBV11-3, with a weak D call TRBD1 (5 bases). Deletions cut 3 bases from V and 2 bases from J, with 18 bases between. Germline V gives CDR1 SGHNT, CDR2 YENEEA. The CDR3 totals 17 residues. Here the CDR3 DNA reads TGTGCCAGCAGCTTCGTAAAGGGGAAAGGGAACACAGATACGCAGTATTTT. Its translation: CASSFVKGKGNTDTQYF.

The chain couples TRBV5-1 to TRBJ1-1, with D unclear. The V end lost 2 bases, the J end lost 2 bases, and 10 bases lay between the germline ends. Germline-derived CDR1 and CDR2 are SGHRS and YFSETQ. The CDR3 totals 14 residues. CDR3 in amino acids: CASSFGDRNTEAFF. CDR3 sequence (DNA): TGCGCCAGCAGCTTCGGGGATAGAAACACTGAAGCTTTCTTT. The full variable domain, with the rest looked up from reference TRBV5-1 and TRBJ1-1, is KAGVTQTPRYLIKTRGQQVTLSCSPISGHRSVSWYQQTPGQGLQFLFEYFSETQRNKGNFPGRFSGRQFSNSRSEMNVSTLELGDSALYLCASSFGDRNTEAFFGQGTRLTVV.

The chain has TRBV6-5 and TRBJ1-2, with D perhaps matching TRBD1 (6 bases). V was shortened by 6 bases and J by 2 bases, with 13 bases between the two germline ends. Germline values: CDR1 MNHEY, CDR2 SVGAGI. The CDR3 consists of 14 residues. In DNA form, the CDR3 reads TGTGCCAGCAGCCTACAGGGACCCAACTATGGCTACACCTTC. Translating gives CASSLQGPNYGYTF.

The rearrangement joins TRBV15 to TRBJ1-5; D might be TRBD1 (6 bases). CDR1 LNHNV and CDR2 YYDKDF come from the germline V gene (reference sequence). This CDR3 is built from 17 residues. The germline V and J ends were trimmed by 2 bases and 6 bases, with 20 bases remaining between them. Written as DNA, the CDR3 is TGTGCCACCAGCAGAATTTCCACAGGGAGTGTGGCTCAGCCCCAGCATTTT. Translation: CATSRISTGSVAQPQHF.

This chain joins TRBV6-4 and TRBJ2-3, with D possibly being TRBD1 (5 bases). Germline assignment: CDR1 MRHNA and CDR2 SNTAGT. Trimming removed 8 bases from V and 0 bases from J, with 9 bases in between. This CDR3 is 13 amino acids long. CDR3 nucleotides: TGTGCCAGCTGGGGCACTAGCACAGATACGCAGTATTTT. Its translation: CASWGTSTDTQYF.

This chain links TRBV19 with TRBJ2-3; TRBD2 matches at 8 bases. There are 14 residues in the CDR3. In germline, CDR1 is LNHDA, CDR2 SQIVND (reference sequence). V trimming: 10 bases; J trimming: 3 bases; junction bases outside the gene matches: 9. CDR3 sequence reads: CATKTGGGTDTQYF. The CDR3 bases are TGTGCCACCAAGACTGGCGGGGGGACAGATACGCAGTATTTT.

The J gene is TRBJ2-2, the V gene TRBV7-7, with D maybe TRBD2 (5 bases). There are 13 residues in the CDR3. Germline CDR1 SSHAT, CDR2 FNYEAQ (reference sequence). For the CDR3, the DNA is TGTGCTAGCGCCCAGGAGAACACCGGGGAGCTGTTTTTT. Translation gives CASAQENTGELFF. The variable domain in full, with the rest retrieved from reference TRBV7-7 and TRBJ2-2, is GAGVSQSPRYKVTKRGQDVTLRCDPISSHATLYWYQQALGQGPEFLTYFNYEAQPDKSGLPSDRFSAERPEGSISTLTIQRTEQRDSAMYRCASAQENTGELFFGEGSRLTVL.

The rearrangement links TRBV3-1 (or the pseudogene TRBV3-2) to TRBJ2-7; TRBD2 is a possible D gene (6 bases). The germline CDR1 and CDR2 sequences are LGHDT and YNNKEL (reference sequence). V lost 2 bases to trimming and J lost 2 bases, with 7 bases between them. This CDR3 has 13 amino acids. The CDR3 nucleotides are TGTGCCAGCAGCCAAAGACTAGCCTACGAGCAGTACTTC. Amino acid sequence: CASSQRLAYEQYF.

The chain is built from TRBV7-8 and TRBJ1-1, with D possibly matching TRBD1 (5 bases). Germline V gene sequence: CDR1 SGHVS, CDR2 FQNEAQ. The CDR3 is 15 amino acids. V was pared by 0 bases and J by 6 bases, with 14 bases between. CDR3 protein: CASSLAPQGGPEAFF. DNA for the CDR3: TGTGCCAGCAGCTTAGCCCCCCAGGGCGGCCCTGAAGCTTTCTTT.

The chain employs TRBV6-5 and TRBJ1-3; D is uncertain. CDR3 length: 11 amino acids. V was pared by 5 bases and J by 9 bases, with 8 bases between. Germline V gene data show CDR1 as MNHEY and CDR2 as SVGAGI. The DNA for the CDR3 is TGTGCCAGCAGTCCCACCAGCACCATATATTTT. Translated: CASSPTSTIYF.

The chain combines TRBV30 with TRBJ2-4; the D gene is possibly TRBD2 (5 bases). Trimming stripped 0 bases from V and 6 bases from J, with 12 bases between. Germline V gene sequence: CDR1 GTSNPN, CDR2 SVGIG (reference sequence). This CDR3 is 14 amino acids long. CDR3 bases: TGTGCCTGGAGTGTCGGGGTTTCGGTAAACATTCAGTACTTC. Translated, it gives CAWSVGVSVNIQYF.

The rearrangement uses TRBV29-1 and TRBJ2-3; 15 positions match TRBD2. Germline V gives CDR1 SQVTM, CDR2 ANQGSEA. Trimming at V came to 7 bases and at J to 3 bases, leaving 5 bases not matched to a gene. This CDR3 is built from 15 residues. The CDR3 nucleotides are TGCAGCGCCGGGACTAGCGGGGGGCTAACAGATACGCAGTATTTT. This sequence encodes CSAGTSGGLTDTQYF.

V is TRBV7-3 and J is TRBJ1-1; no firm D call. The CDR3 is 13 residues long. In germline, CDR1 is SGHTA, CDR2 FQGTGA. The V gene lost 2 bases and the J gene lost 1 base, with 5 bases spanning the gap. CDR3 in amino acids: CASSLEQNTEAFF. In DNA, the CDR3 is TGTGCCAGCAGCTTAGAACAGAACACTGAAGCTTTCTTT. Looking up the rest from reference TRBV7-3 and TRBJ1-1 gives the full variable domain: GAGVSQTPSNKVTEKGKYVELRCDPISGHTALYWYRQSLGQGPEFLIYFQGTGAADDSGLPNDRFFAVRPEGSVSTLKIQRTERGDSAVYLCASSLEQNTEAFFGQGTRLTVV.

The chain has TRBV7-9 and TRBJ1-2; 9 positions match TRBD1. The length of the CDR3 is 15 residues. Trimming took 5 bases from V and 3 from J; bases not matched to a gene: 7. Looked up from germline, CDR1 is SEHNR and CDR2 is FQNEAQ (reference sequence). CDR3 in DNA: TGTGCCAGCAGCCTGAACAGGGGGCTAGACTATGGCTACACCTTC. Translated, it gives CASSLNRGLDYGYTF.

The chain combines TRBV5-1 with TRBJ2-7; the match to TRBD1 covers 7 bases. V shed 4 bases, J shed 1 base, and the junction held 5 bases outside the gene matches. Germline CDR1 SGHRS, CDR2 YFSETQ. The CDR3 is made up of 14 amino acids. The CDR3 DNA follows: TGCGCCAGCAGCGGGACAGAGGAATCCTACGAGCAGTACTTC. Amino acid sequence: CASSGTEESYEQYF.

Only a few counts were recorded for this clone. CDR3 sequence: CASSRGLAGEGETQYF. As DNA, the CDR3 is TGTGCCAGCAGCCGTGGTCTAGCGGGGGAGGGAGAGACCCAGTACTTC. V gene TRBV11-2 combines with J gene TRBJ2-5; 10 bases map to TRBD2. Losses at the gene ends were 5 bases for V and 4 bases for J; bases not matched to a gene: 10. The CDR3 loop spans 16 amino acids. Germline loops: CDR1 SGHAT, CDR2 FQNNGV.

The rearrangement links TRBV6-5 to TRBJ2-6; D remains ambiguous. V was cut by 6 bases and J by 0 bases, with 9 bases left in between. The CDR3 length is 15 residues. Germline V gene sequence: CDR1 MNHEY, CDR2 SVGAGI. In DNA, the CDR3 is TGTGCCAGCAGCCCCTTTTACTCTGGGGCCAACGTCCTGACTTTC. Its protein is CASSPFYSGANVLTF.

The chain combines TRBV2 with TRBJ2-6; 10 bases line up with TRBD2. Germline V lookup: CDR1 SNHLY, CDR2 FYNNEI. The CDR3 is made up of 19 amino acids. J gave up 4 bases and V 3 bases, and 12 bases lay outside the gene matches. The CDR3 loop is CASSDVAGGQVFGANVLTF. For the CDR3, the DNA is TGTGCCAGCAGTGATGTAGCGGGGGGCCAGGTGTTCGGGGCCAACGTCCTGACTTTC.

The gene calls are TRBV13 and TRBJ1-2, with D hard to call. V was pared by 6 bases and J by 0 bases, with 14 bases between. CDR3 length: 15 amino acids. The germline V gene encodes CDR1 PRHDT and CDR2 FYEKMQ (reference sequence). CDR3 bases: TGTGCCAGCAGGCTAGCCCCCGGGACTAACTATGGCTACACCTTC. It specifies CASRLAPGTNYGYTF.

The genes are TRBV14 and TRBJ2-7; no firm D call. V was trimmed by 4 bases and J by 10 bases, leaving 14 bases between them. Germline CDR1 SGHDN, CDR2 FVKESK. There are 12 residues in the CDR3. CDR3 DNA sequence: TGTGCCAGCAGCCCCGGCGGCAGCCCTCAGTACTTC. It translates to CASSPGGSPQYF. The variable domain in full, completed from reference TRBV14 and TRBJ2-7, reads EAGVTQFPSHSVIEKGQTVTLRCDPISGHDNLYWYRRVMGKEIKFLLHFVKESKQDESGMPNNRFLAERTGGTYSTLKVQPAELEDSGVYFCASSPGGSPQYFGPGTRLTVT.

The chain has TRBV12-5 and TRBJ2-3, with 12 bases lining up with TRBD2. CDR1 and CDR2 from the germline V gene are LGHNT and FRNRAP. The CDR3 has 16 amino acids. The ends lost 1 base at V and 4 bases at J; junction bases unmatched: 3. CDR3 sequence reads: CASGLGLAGDADTQYF. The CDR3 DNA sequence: TGTGCTAGTGGTTTGGGACTAGCGGGGGACGCAGATACGCAGTATTTT.

CDR3 sequence reads: CASSDPQRGGDRRSYNEQFF. CDR3 in DNA: TGTGCCAGCAGTGACCCACAGCGGGGGGGGGACCGTCGGTCCTACAATGAGCAGTTCTTC. The chain has TRBV6-1 and TRBJ2-1; 10 bases are shared with TRBD2. CDR1 is MNHNS and CDR2 is SASEGT in the germline V gene. The CDR3 totals 20 residues. The J segment lost 1 base and the V segment lost 3 bases, leaving 15 bases of the junction unmatched.

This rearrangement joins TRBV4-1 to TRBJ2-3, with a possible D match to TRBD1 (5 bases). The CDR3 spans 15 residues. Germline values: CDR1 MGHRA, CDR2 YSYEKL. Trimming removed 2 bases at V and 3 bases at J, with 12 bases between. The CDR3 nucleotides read TGCGCCAGCAGCCAACAGGGTAGTTCGACAGATACGCAGTATTTT. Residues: CASSQQGSSTDTQYF.

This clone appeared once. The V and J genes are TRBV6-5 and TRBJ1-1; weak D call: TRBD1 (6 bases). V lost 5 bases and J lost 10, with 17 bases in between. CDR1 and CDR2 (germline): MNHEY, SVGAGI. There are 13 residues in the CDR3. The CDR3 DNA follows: TGTGCCAGCAGTCAGACAGGAGGAACTCTAGCTTTCTTT. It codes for CASSQTGGTLAFF.

CDR3 sequence: CASSSGQTNTEAFF. For the CDR3, the DNA is TGTGCCAGCAGTTCGGGACAGACGAACACTGAAGCTTTCTTT. V and J are TRBV6-5 and TRBJ1-1; TRBD1 matches at 7 bases. V shed 4 bases and J 1 base; nucleotides not matched to a gene: 3. This CDR3 comprises 14 residues. Germline values: CDR1 MNHEY, CDR2 SVGAGI.

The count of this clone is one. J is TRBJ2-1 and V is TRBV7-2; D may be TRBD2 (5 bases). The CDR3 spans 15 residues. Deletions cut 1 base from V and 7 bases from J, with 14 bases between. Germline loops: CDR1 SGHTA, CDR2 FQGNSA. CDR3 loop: CASSLGSLRENEQFF. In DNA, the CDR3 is TGTGCCAGCAGCTTAGGATCCTTAAGGGAGAATGAGCAGTTCTTC.

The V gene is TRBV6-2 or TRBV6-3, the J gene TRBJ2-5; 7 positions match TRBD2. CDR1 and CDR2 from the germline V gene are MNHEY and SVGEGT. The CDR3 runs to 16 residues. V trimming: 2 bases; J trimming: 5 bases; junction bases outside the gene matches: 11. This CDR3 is CASSYGAGPRRETQYF. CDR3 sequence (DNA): TGTGCCAGCAGTTACGGAGCGGGGCCGCGAAGGGAGACCCAGTACTTC.

This CDR3 is CASSQTTGTSTDTQYF. CDR3 sequence (DNA): TGTGCCAGCAGCCAGACGACAGGGACAAGCACAGATACGCAGTATTTT. V is TRBV3-1 (or the pseudogene TRBV3-2) and J is TRBJ2-3; 7 bases are shared with TRBD1. Trimming at V came to 3 bases and at J to 0 bases, leaving 6 bases not matched to a gene. Germline V gives CDR1 LGHDT, CDR2 YNNKEL (reference sequence). This CDR3 region has 16 residues.